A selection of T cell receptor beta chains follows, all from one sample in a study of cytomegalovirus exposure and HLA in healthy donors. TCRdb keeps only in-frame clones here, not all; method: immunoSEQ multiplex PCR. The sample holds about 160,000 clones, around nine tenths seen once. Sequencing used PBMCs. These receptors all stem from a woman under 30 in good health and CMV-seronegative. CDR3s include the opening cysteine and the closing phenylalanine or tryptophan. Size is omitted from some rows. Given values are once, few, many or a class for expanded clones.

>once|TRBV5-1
CASFSGTGSVDTQYF
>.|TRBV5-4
CASSLDRVNTGELFF
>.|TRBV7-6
CASSFGGLIGNEQFF
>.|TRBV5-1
CASSFRAGGQETQYF
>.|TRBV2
CATLGARAAGYTF
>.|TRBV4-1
CASSQGQAIYNEQFF
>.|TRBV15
CATSREQGGYTEAFF
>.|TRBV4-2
CASSLTGERTNEKLFF
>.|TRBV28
CASSFSGGGYTF
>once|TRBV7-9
CASSETSGRPGANVLTF
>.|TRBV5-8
CASSELSRSYNEQFF
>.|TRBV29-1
CGIGTGGQAGRGEQYF
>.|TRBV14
CASSPRGQNSGNTIYF
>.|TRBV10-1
CASSGQGVGTQYF
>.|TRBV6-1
CASGGGATDTQYF
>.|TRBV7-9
CSSSLPHRLAGITDTQYF
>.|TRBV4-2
CASSQVVGVSGELFF
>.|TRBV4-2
CASSQEGTGGSYGYTF
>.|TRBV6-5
CASSPPGHGYTF
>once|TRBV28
CASSFAPSSYNEQFF
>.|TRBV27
CASSPGQGPFTPSEQYF
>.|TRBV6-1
CASSDINQPQHF
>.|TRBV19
CASSTTTGTEAFF
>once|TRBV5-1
CASSPADSGIGNTIYF
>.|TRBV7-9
CASGALRRDEQFF
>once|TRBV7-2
CASSLGGHEQYF
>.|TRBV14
CASSPWTGSNSPLHF
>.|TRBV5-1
CASSLDAGASTDTQYF
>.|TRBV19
CASSIRGGYTGELFF
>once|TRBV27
CASSSGLSSYEQYF
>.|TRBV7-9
CASSPRGRPYEQYF